These 31 T cell receptor beta chains originate from one sample sequenced in a study of blood T cell repertoires in COVID-19 (dated by TCRdb to 2020 to 2022). Receptor libraries were prepared by the immunoSEQ multiplex PCR assay. Held by TCRdb, this immuneACCESS table contains in-frame sequences only and omits some clones. Under half of the omission traces to an unresolved V gene where checked; the cause of the rest is unknown. For this sample the table gives some 330,000 clones, of which around 86% were detected only once. Around 5% of the sample comes from the top ten. Material: PBMCs or T cells enriched from blood (not recorded which). The receptor source for this set is a woman between 50 and 59 years old who had recovered from COVID-19.

This chain links TRBV6-6 with TRBJ1-2; 8 bases map to TRBD1. The CDR3 has 14 amino acids. Trimming removed 5 bases from V and 7 bases from J; junction bases left unmatched: 9. Germline CDR1 and CDR2: MNHNY and SVGAGI (reference sequence). In DNA form, the CDR3 reads TGTGCCAGCAGTCCCTTACAGGGGGTTCCTGGCTACACCTTC. It is translated as CASSPLQGVPGYTF.

The chain employs TRBV27 and TRBJ1-6; 9 bases agree with TRBD1. Germline assignment: CDR1 MNHEY and CDR2 SMNVEV (reference sequence). Trimming removed 6 bases from V and 10 bases from J; junction bases left unmatched: 7. The CDR3 loop spans 14 amino acids. CDR3 residues: CASSPGQGWSPLHF. The CDR3 nucleotides are TGTGCCAGCAGCCCGGGACAGGGTTGGTCACCCCTCCACTTT.

The chain combines TRBV3-1 (or the pseudogene TRBV3-2) with TRBJ2-1; 9 bases map to TRBD1. Germline values: CDR1 LGHDT, CDR2 YNNKEL (reference sequence). V lost 5 bases to trimming and J lost 4 bases; unmatched junction nucleotides: 9. The CDR3 runs 16 residues. This CDR3 is CASSKHGTGLYNEQFF. The CDR3 DNA is TGTGCCAGCAGCAAACACGGGACAGGGTTGTACAATGAGCAGTTCTTC.

The genes are TRBV5-1 and TRBJ2-1; D remains ambiguous. The CDR3 consists of 15 residues. Germline lookup yields CDR1 SGHRS and CDR2 YFSETQ. The V gene lost 4 bases and the J gene lost 0 bases, with 11 bases spanning the gap. The CDR3 loop is CASSQDWSSYNEQFF. The CDR3 region has the DNA TGCGCCAGCAGCCAAGACTGGAGCTCCTACAATGAGCAGTTCTTC.

The gene calls are TRBV6-2 or TRBV6-3 and TRBJ2-7, with 7 bases matching TRBD1. The ends lost 4 bases at V and 2 bases at J; junction bases unmatched: 5. Germline V lookup: CDR1 MNHEY, CDR2 SVGEGT. The CDR3 has 14 amino acids. The CDR3 DNA reads TGTGCCAGCAGTTTTGACAGGGTTACCTACGAGCAGTACTTC. It specifies CASSFDRVTYEQYF.

This chain uses TRBV27 with TRBJ1-2; no definite D call. V lost 5 bases to trimming and J lost 4 bases, with 11 bases between them. Germline CDR1 is MNHEY and CDR2 is SMNVEV (reference sequence). The CDR3 sequence is 13 residues long. Here the CDR3 reads CASSNLGSYGYTF. CDR3 nucleotides: TGTGCCAGCAGTAACCTTGGCAGCTATGGCTACACCTTC.

V usage is TRBV30 and J usage is TRBJ2-1; D may be TRBD1 (5 bases). Trimming pared 8 bases from V and 6 bases from J, leaving 11 bases between. The germline gives CDR1 GTSNPN, CDR2 SVGIG (reference sequence). The CDR3 spans 11 residues. CDR3 sequence reads: CARRVLNEQFF. CDR3 sequence (DNA): TGTGCCCGCAGGGTACTCAATGAGCAGTTCTTC.

The chain employs TRBV6-5 and TRBJ1-2, with 8 bases identical to TRBD1. Per germline, CDR1 MNHEY and CDR2 SVGAGI. The junction had 5 bases not matched to a gene; V was cut back by 3 bases and J by 8 bases. The CDR3 is 13 amino acids. The CDR3 is CASSYRQGSGYTF. The CDR3 coding sequence is TGTGCCAGCAGTTATAGACAGGGGAGCGGCTACACCTTC.

The chain links TRBV30 to TRBJ2-3; TRBD2 matches at 11 bases. Germline CDR1 and CDR2: GTSNPN and SVGIG (reference sequence). CDR3 size: 16 residues. CDR3 protein: CARATSGTKFTDTQYF. Here the CDR3 DNA reads TGTGCGCGGGCGACTAGCGGGACGAAATTCACAGATACGCAGTATTTT.

V usage is TRBV11-3 and J usage is TRBJ1-3; the D gene is possibly TRBD1 (6 bases). This CDR3 is built from 17 residues. V was shortened by 5 bases and J by 1 base, with 18 bases between the two germline ends. Germline V gene data show CDR1 as SGHNT and CDR2 as YENEEA. The CDR3 protein is CASSLVGGRLSGNTIYF. The CDR3 bases are TGTGCCAGCAGCCTGGTTGGGGGCAGGTTATCTGGAAACACCATATATTTT.

The chain combines TRBV6-5 with TRBJ2-2; possible D gene TRBD2, 6 bases. The germline CDR1 and CDR2 sequences are MNHEY and SVGAGI. The CDR3 is 15 amino acids. The V gene lost 6 bases and the J gene lost 4 bases, with 15 bases spanning the gap. DNA for the CDR3: TGTGCCAGCAGCAGGCCCCGGGAGTCCACCGGGGAGCTGTTTTTT. Its protein product is CASSRPRESTGELFF.

The genes are TRBV7-8 and TRBJ2-7, with TRBD2 identical over 12 bases. The CDR3 runs 18 residues. Germline values: CDR1 SGHVS, CDR2 FQNEAQ. J was trimmed by 0 bases and V by 1 base; bases with no gene match: 7. The CDR3 here is CASSLGQRTSGDSYEQYF. The CDR3 region has the DNA TGTGCCAGCAGCTTAGGCCAAAGGACTAGCGGGGACTCCTACGAGCAGTACTTC.

The chain joins TRBV6-5 to TRBJ1-2; the D is unclear. This CDR3 is built from 14 residues. Germline CDR1 and CDR2: MNHEY and SVGAGI. V was shortened by 4 bases and J by 5 bases, with 14 bases between the two germline ends. The CDR3 reads CASSSQRAGYGYTF. The CDR3 coding sequence is TGTGCCAGCAGTTCCCAGAGGGCTGGGTATGGCTACACCTTC.

This clone appeared once. The chain uses TRBV7-2 and TRBJ2-5; 9 nucleotides line up with TRBD2. This CDR3 is built from 13 residues. The ends lost 8 bases at V and 4 bases at J; junction bases unmatched: 5. Germline CDR1 SGHTA, CDR2 FQGNSA. The CDR3 nucleotides are TGTGCCAGCGCGGGGGGGGGAACAGAGACCCAGTACTTC. This encodes CASAGGGTETQYF.

The chain is built from TRBV2 and TRBJ1-5; a possible D gene is TRBD1 (6 bases). The CDR3 spans 12 residues. Germline V gene sequence: CDR1 SNHLY, CDR2 FYNNEI. V lost 7 bases and J lost 4, with 8 bases in between. CDR3 region: CASNRVNQPQHF. DNA for the CDR3: TGTGCCAGCAACAGGGTAAATCAGCCCCAGCATTTT.

The V and J genes are TRBV11-2 and TRBJ1-2, with TRBD1 as a possible D gene (5 bases). V was shortened by 3 bases and J by 4 bases, with 12 bases between the two germline ends. CDR1 and CDR2 from the germline V gene are SGHAT and FQNNGV. The CDR3 has 14 amino acids. The CDR3 loop is CASSFNRRGYGYTF. The DNA of the CDR3 is TGTGCCAGCAGCTTTAACAGGAGAGGCTATGGCTACACCTTC.

The chain employs TRBV4-1 and TRBJ2-1; TRBD2 aligns across 7 bases. V lost 0 bases to trimming and J lost 9 bases; unmatched junction nucleotides: 11. This CDR3 region has 16 residues. Germline lookup yields CDR1 MGHRA and CDR2 YSYEKL. CDR3 DNA sequence: TGCGCCAGCAGCCAAGAAGCTCCCCGACTAGCTGGTGAGCAGTTCTTC. Residues: CASSQEAPRLAGEQFF.

The chain is built from TRBV27 and TRBJ1-1; D is unresolved. There are 14 residues in the CDR3. CDR1 is MNHEY, CDR2 SMNVEV, per germline (reference sequence). V gave up 2 bases and J gave up 3 bases, with 10 bases separating them. The CDR3 DNA is TGTGCCAGCAGTTTAGCCGGGGATTACACTGAAGCTTTCTTT. Translation: CASSLAGDYTEAFF.

This CDR3 is CASSPAQWQGFSGNQPQHF. The CDR3 nucleotides are TGTGCCAGCTCACCGGCTCAATGGCAGGGGTTTAGTGGCAATCAGCCCCAGCATTTT. This chain uses TRBV18 with TRBJ1-5; a possible D gene is TRBD1 (6 bases). The CDR3 has 19 amino acids. Trimming removed 3 bases from V and 2 bases from J, with 23 bases in between. CDR1 and CDR2 from the germline V gene are KGHSH and LQKENI.

The chain employs TRBV2 and TRBJ1-1; 9 nucleotides line up with TRBD1. The length of the CDR3 is 13 residues. The V and J ends lost 6 bases and 4 bases, in that order; junction bases with no gene match: 3. Germline CDR1 SNHLY, CDR2 FYNNEI. The CDR3 nucleotides are TGTGCCAGCAGCTGGGACAGGGCCACTGAAGCTTTCTTT. Encoded protein: CASSWDRATEAFF.

The chain links TRBV6-5 to TRBJ2-5; TRBD1 aligns across 8 bases. This CDR3 is built from 13 residues. V lost 6 bases to trimming and J lost 2 bases; unmatched junction nucleotides: 2. Germline CDR1 is MNHEY and CDR2 is SVGAGI. Here the CDR3 DNA reads TGTGCCAGCAGCCGACAGGGGCAAGAGACCCAGTACTTC. As protein: CASSRQGQETQYF.

This clone showed up just once. The rearrangement joins TRBV11-3 to TRBJ1-3; no clear D gene. Per the germline V gene, CDR1 is SGHNT and CDR2 is YENEEA. This CDR3 spans 13 amino acids. V was shortened by 5 bases and J by 3 bases, with 8 bases between the two germline ends. CDR3 DNA: TGTGCCAGCAGCCTTCGTAGTGGAAACACCATATATTTT. Translating gives CASSLRSGNTIYF.

This sequence joins TRBV3-1 (or the pseudogene TRBV3-2) and TRBJ1-2, with TRBD1 matching 12 bases. Trimming took 6 bases from V and 3 from J; bases not matched to a gene: 14. The germline CDR1 and CDR2 sequences are LGHDT and YNNKEL (reference sequence). CDR3 size: 18 residues. Here the CDR3 reads CASSKTPGQGAMDYGYTF. The CDR3 bases are TGTGCCAGCAGTAAGACGCCGGGACAGGGGGCTATGGACTATGGCTACACCTTC.

Only a few counts were recorded for this clone. The V gene is TRBV27, the J gene TRBJ1-1; tentatively, D is TRBD1 (5 bases). Germline V gives CDR1 MNHEY, CDR2 SMNVEV (reference sequence). The CDR3 covers 16 residues. Trimming took off 3 bases at V and 7 bases at J, with 21 bases between the two ends. In nucleotides, the CDR3 is TGTGCCAGCAGTTTCTCTCAGGGCAGTCAAATATTTGAAGCTTTCTTT. Translation gives CASSFSQGSQIFEAFF.

The gene calls are TRBV7-2 and TRBJ1-1; 7 positions agree with TRBD1. The CDR3 runs 15 residues. Trimming took 5 bases from V and 0 from J; bases not matched to a gene: 6. CDR1 is SGHTA, CDR2 FQGNSA, per germline. The CDR3 DNA reads as TGTGCCAGCAGCCTAGGGGGACAGATGAACACTGAAGCTTTCTTT. Amino acids: CASSLGGQMNTEAFF.

DNA for the CDR3: TGCGCCAGCAGCGGACCGGGACAGACTTACGAGCAGTACTTC. This sequence encodes CASSGPGQTYEQYF. The rearrangement joins TRBV5-1 to TRBJ2-7, with 7 bases that match TRBD1. This CDR3 is built from 14 residues. V was pared by 4 bases and J by 4 bases, with 8 bases of the junction left unmatched. CDR1 and CDR2 from the germline V gene are SGHRS and YFSETQ.

V usage is TRBV11-2 and J usage is TRBJ2-5; 16 bases line up with TRBD2. From germline, CDR1 is SGHAT and CDR2 FQNNGV. The trim removed 6 bases at V and 7 bases at J, leaving 17 bases unmatched. The length of the CDR3 is 19 residues. The CDR3 sequence is CASRSPGLAGGPLGATQYF. The CDR3 coding sequence is TGTGCCAGCAGATCGCCGGGACTAGCGGGAGGGCCGTTGGGAGCGACCCAGTACTTC.

Regarding this clone: Other nucleotide sequences from this sample produce the same CDR3. This chain joins TRBV3-1 (or the pseudogene TRBV3-2) and TRBJ1-3; D gene ambiguous. The ends were cut back, 1 base at V and 4 bases at J, with 5 bases in the middle. The germline V gene encodes CDR1 LGHDT and CDR2 YNNKEL (reference sequence). The CDR3 sequence is 13 residues long. The CDR3 DNA reads as TGTGCCAGCAGCCAAGTTCGGGGAAACACCATATATTTT. This translates into CASSQVRGNTIYF.

The chain links TRBV5-5 to TRBJ1-1, with D perhaps matching TRBD1 (6 bases). CDR3 length equals 14 residues. V lost 5 bases and J lost 5, with 16 bases in between. Germline values: CDR1 SGHKS, CDR2 YYEKEE (reference sequence). CDR3 nucleotides: TGTGCCAGCAGAGTCGGACAGTTTGCAACTGAAGCTTTCTTT. It specifies CASRVGQFATEAFF.

The sample holds a few counts of this clone. The rearrangement links TRBV19 to TRBJ1-2; tentative D call: TRBD1 (5 bases). CDR1 is LNHDA and CDR2 is SQIVND in the germline V gene (reference sequence). This CDR3 region has 16 residues. Trimming left V 8 bases short and J 0 bases short, with 19 bases between. The CDR3 protein is CASLPGGLTANYGYTF. The CDR3 nucleotides are TGTGCCAGTCTACCTGGGGGGTTGACTGCTAACTATGGCTACACCTTC.

This CDR3 is CASSPGRGGLEDEQFF. CDR3 nucleotides: TGCGCCAGCAGCCCTGGTCGAGGGGGTCTTGAGGATGAGCAGTTCTTC. The V call is TRBV4-3, the J call TRBJ2-1, with D tentatively TRBD1 (6 bases). Germline CDR1 and CDR2: LGHNA and YSLEER. The CDR3 is made up of 16 amino acids. Trimming pared 4 bases from V and 8 bases from J, leaving 21 bases between.